The clone carrying this T cell receptor (beta chain) was counted between two and nine times. No antigen is known for it. These data come from a study of blood T cells in healthy people across ages. Study-wide points: Unsorted PBMCs prevented conclusive naive versus antigen-experienced comparison. Age showed a roughly linear inverse relationship with TCR beta diversity per million T cells.

PCR was performed a second time for about 6 to 11 cycles using a sample-barcoded 5' primer and a J-beta primer mix. Using its own MiXCR run on the 5' RACE reads, TCRdb lists one record per CDR3 protein. In the table there are around 1,000,000 distinct CDR3 sequences, 20% to 25% of which are singletons. The sample was also reused in another study, on T cells of mothers and their children.

The sample taken for sequencing was blood. The TCR originated in a girl aged 2-10 years in good health.

The CDR3 sequence: CASSLDPGTPLNTGELFF. The CDR3, as DNA: TGTGCCAGCAGTTTAGATCCCGGGACCCCTCTAAACACCGGGGAGCTGTTTTTT. The J gene is TRBJ2-2, the V gene TRBV27; D possibly uses TRBD1 or TRBD2 (5 bases each). The CDR3 spans 18 residues. The ends were cut back, 2 bases at V and 2 bases at J, with 18 bases in the middle. Germline V CDR1 and CDR2: MNHEY, SMNVEV (reference sequence).